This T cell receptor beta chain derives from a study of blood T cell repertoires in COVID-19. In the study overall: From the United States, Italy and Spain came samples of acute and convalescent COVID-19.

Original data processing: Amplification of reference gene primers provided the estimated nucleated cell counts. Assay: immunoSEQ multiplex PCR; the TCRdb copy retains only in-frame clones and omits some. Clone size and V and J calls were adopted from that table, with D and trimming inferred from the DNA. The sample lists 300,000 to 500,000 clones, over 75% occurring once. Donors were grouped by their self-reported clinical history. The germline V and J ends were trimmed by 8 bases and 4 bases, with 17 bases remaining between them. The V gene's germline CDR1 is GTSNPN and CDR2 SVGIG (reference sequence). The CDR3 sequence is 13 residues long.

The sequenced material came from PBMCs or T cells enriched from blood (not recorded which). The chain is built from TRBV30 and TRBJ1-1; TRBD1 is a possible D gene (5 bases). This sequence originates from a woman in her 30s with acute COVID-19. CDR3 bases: TGTGCCATTGAGCGGGGGGTGGGCACTGAAGCTTTCTTT. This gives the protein CAIERGVGTEAFF. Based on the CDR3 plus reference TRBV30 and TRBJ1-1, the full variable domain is SQTIHQWPATLVQPVGSPLSLECTVEGTSNPNLYWYRQAAGRGLQLLFYSVGIGQISSEVPQNLSASRPQDRQFILSSKKLLLSDSGFYLCAIERGVGTEAFFGQGTRLTVV.